Below, one T cell receptor beta chain is given with its context. Its specificity is unknown. V was clipped by 4 bases and J by 3 bases; unmatched bases: 7. Germline assignment: CDR1 SGHRS and CDR2 YFSETQ. The CDR3 length is 15 residues. Assay execution proceeded at the deep level. Method: immunoSEQ multiplex PCR; TCRdb's copy keeps in-frame clones and lacks some. The data contain about 2.3 million clones, 93% of them singletons. These data come from a study of shared clonotypes between healthy human individuals. Study-level results: Memory subsets generally showed smaller estimated richness than naive subsets did. The represented genetic and exposure-history diversity was limited by the small number of donors.

Healthy adults negative for HIV, lacking recent acute infections or vaccinations, served as donors. The chain recombines TRBV5-1 with TRBJ2-7; 10 positions match TRBD1. Sequencing input: naive CD4+ T cells from PBMCs. Subset in this sample: CD45RA+ positively selected. The clonotype originates from a man between 18 and 35 years old in good health. Some clones in this sample may be carry-over from other donors' samples. The CDR3 DNA reads as TGCGCCAGCAGCAACCCGACAGGGGGCGGCTACGAGCAGTACTTC. This encodes CASSNPTGGGYEQYF.